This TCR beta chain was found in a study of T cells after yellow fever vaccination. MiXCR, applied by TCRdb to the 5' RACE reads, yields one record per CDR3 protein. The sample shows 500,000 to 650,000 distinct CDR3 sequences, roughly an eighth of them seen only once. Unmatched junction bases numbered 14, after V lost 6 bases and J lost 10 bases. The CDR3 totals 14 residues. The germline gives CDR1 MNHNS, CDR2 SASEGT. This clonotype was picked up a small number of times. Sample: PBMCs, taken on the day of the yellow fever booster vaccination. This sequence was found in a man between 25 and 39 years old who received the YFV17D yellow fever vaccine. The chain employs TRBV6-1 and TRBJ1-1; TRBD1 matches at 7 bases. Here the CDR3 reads CASRDRTDLAGAFF. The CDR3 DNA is TGTGCCAGCAGGGACAGGACTGATCTCGCGGGAGCTTTCTTT.